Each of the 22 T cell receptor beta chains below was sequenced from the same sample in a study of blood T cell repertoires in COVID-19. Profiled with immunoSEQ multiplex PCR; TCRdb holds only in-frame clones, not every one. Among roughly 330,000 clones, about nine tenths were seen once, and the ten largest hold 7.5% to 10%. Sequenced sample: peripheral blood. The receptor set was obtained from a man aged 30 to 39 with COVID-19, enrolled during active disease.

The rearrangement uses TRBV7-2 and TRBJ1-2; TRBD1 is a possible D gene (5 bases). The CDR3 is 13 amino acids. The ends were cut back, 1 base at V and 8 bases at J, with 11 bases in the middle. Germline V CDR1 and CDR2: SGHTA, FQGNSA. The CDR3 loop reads CASSLGGAGGYTF. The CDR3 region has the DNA TGTGCCAGCAGCTTAGGGGGCGCGGGGGGCTACACCTTC. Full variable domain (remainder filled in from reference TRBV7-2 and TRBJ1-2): GAGVSQSPSNKVTEKGKDVELRCDPISGHTALYWYRQSLGQGLEFLIYFQGNSAPDKSGLPSDRFSAERTGGSVSTLTIQRTQQEDSAVYLCASSLGGAGGYTFGSGTRLTVV.

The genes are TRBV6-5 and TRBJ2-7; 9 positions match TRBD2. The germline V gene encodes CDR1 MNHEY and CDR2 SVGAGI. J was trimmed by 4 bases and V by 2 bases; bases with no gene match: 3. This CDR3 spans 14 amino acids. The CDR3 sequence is CASSYASGIYEQYF. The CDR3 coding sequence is TGTGCCAGCAGTTACGCTAGCGGGATATACGAGCAGTACTTC.

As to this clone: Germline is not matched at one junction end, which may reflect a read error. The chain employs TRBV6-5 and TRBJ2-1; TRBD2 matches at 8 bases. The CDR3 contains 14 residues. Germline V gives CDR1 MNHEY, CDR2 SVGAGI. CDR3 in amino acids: CASSDSGGKNEQFF. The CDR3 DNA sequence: TGTGCCAGCAGTGACTCGGGGGGGAAGAATGAGCAGTTCTTC.

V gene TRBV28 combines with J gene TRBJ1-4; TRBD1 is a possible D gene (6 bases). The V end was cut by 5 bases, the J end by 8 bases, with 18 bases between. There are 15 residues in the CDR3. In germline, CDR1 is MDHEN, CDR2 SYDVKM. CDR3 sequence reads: CASSASRGGGEKLFF. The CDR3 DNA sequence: TGTGCCAGCAGTGCGTCGAGGGGAGGGGGAGAAAAACTGTTTTTT.

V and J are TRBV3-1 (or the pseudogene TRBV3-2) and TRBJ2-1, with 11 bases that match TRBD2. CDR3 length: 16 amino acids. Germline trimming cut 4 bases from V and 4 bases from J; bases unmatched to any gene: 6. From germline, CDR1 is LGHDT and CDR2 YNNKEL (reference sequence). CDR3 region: CASSLTLAGEYNEQFF. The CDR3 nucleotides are TGTGCCAGCAGCCTAACACTAGCGGGGGAATACAATGAGCAGTTCTTC.

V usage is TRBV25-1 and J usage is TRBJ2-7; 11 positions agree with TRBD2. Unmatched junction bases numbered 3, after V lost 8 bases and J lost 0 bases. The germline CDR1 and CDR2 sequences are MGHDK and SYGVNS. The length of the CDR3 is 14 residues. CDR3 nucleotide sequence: TGTGCCAGCGCCGGGACTAGCGGCTCCTACGAGCAGTACTTC. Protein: CASAGTSGSYEQYF.

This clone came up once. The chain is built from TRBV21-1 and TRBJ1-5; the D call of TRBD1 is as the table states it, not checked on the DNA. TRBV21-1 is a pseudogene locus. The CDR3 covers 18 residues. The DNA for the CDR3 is TGTGCCAGCAGGAAGGCGACAGGGGGCGGTAATAGCAATCAGCCCCAGCATTTT. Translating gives CASRKATGGGNSNQPQHF.

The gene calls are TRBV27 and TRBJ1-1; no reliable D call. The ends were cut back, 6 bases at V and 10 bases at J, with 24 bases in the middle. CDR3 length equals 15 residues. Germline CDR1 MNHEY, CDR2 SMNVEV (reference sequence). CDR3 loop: CASSLSPGNPLGAFF. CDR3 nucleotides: TGTGCCAGCAGCCTGTCGCCGGGAAACCCTCTGGGAGCTTTCTTT.

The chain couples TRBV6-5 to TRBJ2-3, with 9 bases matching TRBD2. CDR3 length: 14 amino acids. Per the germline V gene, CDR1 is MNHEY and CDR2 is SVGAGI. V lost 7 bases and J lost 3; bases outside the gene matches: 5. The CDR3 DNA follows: TGTGCCAGCAACATAGCGGGAGAGACAGATACGCAGTATTTT. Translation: CASNIAGETDTQYF.

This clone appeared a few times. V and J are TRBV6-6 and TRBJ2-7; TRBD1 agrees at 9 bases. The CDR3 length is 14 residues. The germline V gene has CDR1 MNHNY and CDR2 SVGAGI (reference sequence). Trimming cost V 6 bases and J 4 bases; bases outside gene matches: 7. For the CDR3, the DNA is TGTGCCAGCAGGATGGGACAGGGTTTATACGAGCAGTACTTC. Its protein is CASRMGQGLYEQYF.

The DNA of the CDR3 is TGTGCCAGCAGCCGGGACAGAAAAGAGACCCAGTACTTC. Translation gives CASSRDRKETQYF. This chain joins TRBV4-2 and TRBJ2-5; TRBD1 aligns across 7 bases. Germline V gene sequence: CDR1 LGHNA, CDR2 YNFKEQ. The CDR3 spans 13 residues. V shed 4 bases, J shed 3 bases, and the junction held 2 bases outside the gene matches.

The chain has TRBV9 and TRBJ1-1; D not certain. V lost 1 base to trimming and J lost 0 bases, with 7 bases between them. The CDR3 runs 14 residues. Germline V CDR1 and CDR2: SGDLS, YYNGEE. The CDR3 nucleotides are TGTGCCAGCAGCGTAAGATCTATGAACACTGAAGCTTTCTTT. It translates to CASSVRSMNTEAFF. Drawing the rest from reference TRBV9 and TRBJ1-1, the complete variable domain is DSGVTQTPKHLITATGQRVTLRCSPRSGDLSVYWYQQSLDQGLQFLIQYYNGEERAKGNILERFSAQQFPDLHSELNLSSLELGDSALYFCASSVRSMNTEAFFGQGTRLTVV.

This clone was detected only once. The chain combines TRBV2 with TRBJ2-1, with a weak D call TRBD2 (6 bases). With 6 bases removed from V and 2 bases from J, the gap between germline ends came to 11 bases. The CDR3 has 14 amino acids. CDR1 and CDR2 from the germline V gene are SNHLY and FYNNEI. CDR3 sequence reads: CASRREVPYNEQFF. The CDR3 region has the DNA TGTGCCAGCAGGAGGGAGGTTCCCTACAATGAGCAGTTCTTC.

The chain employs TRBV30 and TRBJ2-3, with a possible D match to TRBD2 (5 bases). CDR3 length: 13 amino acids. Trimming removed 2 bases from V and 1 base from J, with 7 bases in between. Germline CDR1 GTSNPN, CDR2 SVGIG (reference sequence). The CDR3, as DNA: TGTGCCTGGAGTAGGCGGGGCACAGATACGCAGTATTTT. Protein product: CAWSRRGTDTQYF.

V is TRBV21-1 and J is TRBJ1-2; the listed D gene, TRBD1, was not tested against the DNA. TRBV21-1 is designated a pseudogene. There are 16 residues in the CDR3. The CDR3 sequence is CASSSGKGANNYGYTF. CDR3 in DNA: TGTGCCAGCAGCTCCGGTAAGGGGGCGAATAACTATGGCTACACCTTC.

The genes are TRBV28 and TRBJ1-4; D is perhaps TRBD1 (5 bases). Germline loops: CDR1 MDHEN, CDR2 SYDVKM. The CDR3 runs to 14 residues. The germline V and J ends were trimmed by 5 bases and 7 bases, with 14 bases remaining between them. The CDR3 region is CASSVQGLGEKLFF. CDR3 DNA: TGTGCCAGCAGTGTTCAGGGATTAGGTGAAAAACTGTTTTTT. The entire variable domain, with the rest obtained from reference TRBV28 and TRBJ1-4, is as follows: DVKVTQSSRYLVKRTGEKVFLECVQDMDHENMFWYRQDPGLGLRLIYFSYDVKMKEKGDIPEGYSVSREKKERFSLILESASTNQTSMYLCASSVQGLGEKLFFGSGTQLSVL.

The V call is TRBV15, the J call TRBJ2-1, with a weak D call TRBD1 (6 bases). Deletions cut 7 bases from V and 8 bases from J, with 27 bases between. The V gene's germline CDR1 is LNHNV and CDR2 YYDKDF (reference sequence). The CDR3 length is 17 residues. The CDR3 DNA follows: TGTGCCACCACCCCAAGTGGGGGACATAAAAAAGTTGATGAGCAGTTCTTC. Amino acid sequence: CATTPSGGHKKVDEQFF.

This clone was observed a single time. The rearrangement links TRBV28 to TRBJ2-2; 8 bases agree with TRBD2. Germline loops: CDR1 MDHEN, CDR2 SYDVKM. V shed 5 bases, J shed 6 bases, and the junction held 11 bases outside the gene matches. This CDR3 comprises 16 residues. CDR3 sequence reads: CASSLLPGLESGELFF. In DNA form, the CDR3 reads TGTGCCAGCAGTCTACTACCGGGACTAGAGTCCGGGGAGCTGTTTTTT.

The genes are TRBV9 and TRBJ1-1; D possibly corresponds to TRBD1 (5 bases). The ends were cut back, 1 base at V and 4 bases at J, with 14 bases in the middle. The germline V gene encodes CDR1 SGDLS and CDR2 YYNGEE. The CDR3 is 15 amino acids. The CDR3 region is CASSVRGEGGTEAFF. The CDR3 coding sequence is TGTGCCAGCAGCGTACGAGGGGAGGGCGGCACTGAAGCTTTCTTT.

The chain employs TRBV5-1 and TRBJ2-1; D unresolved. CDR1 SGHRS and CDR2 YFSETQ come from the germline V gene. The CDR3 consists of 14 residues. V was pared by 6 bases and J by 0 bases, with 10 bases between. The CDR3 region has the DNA TGCGCCAGCACCCCGGGTGGCTCCTACAATGAGCAGTTCTTC. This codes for CASTPGGSYNEQFF.

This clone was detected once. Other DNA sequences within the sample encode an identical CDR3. CDR3 bases: TGTGCCAGTAGTATAACTGAGAACACTGAAGCTTTCTTT. Translation: CASSITENTEAFF. J is TRBJ1-1 and V is TRBV19; D is undetermined. The CDR3 contains 13 residues. Germline V gene sequence: CDR1 LNHDA, CDR2 SQIVND (reference sequence). V was pared by 2 bases and J by 1 base, with 5 bases between.

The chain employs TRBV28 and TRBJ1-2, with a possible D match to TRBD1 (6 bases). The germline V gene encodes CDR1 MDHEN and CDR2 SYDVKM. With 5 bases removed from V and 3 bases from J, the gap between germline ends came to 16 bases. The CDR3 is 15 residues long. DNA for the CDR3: TGTGCCAGCAGTCTAATGAAGACAGGTTACTATGGCTACACCTTC. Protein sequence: CASSLMKTGYYGYTF.